Listed below are T cell receptor beta chains from one sample, sequenced in a study of STAT5B mutations in CD4+ large granular lymphocyte leukemia. The repertoire was sequenced with immunoSEQ multiplex PCR; TCRdb's copy has only in-frame clones and lacks some. The sample yields 20,000 or so clones, approximately 84% seen once. The source material was CD4+ T cells from blood buffy coats. The receptor source for this set is a human donor in good health. CDR3s include the opening cysteine and the closing phenylalanine or tryptophan. The D gene is left open where the match is weak. Part of the rows lack a size; the others show once, few, many or a class for expanded clones.

j_call clone_size v_call d_call cdr3_aa cdr3_nt
TRBJ1-1 . TRBV4-1 . CASSQVGLMNTEAFF TGCGCCAGCAGCCAAGTTGGCCTCATGAACACTGAAGCTTTCTTT
TRBJ2-5 . TRBV6-6 . CAIRRGGETQYF TGTGCCATTCGTAGAGGGGGAGAGACCCAGTACTTC
TRBJ1-1 . TRBV25-1 TRBD1 CASNRQGNTEAFF TGTGCCAGCAACCGACAGGGGAACACTGAAGCTTTCTTT
TRBJ2-5 . TRBV14 . CASSPIGQLQYF TGTGCCAGCAGTCCTATCGGGCAGCTCCAGTACTTC
TRBJ2-7 . TRBV11-2 . CASSTIRESEQYF TGTGCCAGCAGCACAATAAGAGAGTCCGAGCAGTACTTC
TRBJ2-7 . TRBV6-1 . CASSESGAEQYF TGTGCCAGCAGTGAATCGGGGGCCGAGCAGTACTTC
TRBJ2-7 . TRBV18 . CASSFSAQGNEQYF TGTGCCAGCTCATTTTCGGCACAGGGCAACGAGCAGTACTTC
TRBJ1-5 . TRBV6-6 . CASRHPQGRAQPQHF TGTGCCAGCCGCCACCCTCAGGGGCGCGCTCAGCCCCAGCATTTT
TRBJ2-1 . TRBV6-1 TRBD2 CASGEGGRDEQFF TGTGCCAGCGGGGAGGGCGGAAGGGATGAGCAGTTCTTC
TRBJ1-1 . TRBV19 . CASSTTSTANTEAFF TGTGCCAGTAGTACAACCTCGACAGCGAACACTGAAGCTTTCTTT
TRBJ2-5 . TRBV27 . CASSFYRARETQYF TGTGCCAGCAGTTTCTACAGGGCCAGGGAGACCCAGTACTTC
TRBJ2-6 . TRBV7-6 . CASSQSFSQSRANVLTF TGTGCCAGCAGCCAAAGTTTCTCACAAAGTCGGGCCAACGTCCTGACTTTC
TRBJ1-3 once TRBV5-4 . CASSLGSSANSGNTIYF TGTGCCAGCAGCTTGGGTAGCAGTGCCAACTCTGGAAACACCATATATTTT
TRBJ2-5 . TRBV19 TRBD1 CATSGTGTETQYF TGTGCCACTTCCGGGACAGGGACGGAGACCCAGTACTTC
TRBJ2-7 medium-sized TRBV27 TRBD1 CASSPGTVPYEQYF TGTGCCAGCAGCCCAGGGACAGTTCCCTACGAGCAGTACTTC
TRBJ1-1 . TRBV2 . CASSENGGTEAFF TGTGCCAGCAGTGAAAATGGGGGCACTGAAGCTTTCTTT
TRBJ2-7 . TRBV2 TRBD1 CASSEALGQGVDEQYF TGTGCCAGCAGTGAAGCGCTAGGACAGGGCGTCGACGAGCAGTACTTC
TRBJ1-2 . TRBV11-3 . CASSYDGTNGYTF TGTGCCAGCAGCTACGATGGAACTAATGGCTACACCTTC
TRBJ2-1 . TRBV7-2 . CASSLAGPYNEQFF TGTGCCAGCAGCTTAGCCGGGCCCTACAATGAGCAGTTCTTC
TRBJ2-2 . TRBV5-5 . CASSPGPWAGELFF TGTGCCAGCAGCCCGGGACCTTGGGCCGGGGAGCTGTTTTTT
TRBJ2-7 once TRBV5-6 TRBD2 CASSHGGLGVLGYEQYF TGTGCCAGCAGCCACGGGGGACTAGGAGTGTTAGGCTACGAGCAGTACTTC
TRBJ2-6 few TRBV5-1 TRBD1 CASSSTGAGANVLTF TGCGCCAGCAGCTCGACAGGGGCTGGGGCCAACGTCCTGACTTTC
TRBJ1-2 . TRBV6-5 TRBD1 CASKVGTGRSYGYTF TGTGCCAGCAAAGTCGGGACAGGGAGATCCTATGGCTACACCTTC
TRBJ2-3 . TRBV7-8 TRBD2 CASSPTSGRTDTQYF TGTGCCAGCAGCCCGACTAGCGGGAGGACAGATACGCAGTATTTT
TRBJ2-7 . TRBV21-1 . CASSKGLAGATYEQYF TGTGCCAGCAGCAAAGGCTTGGCGGGAGCTACCTACGAGCAGTACTTC